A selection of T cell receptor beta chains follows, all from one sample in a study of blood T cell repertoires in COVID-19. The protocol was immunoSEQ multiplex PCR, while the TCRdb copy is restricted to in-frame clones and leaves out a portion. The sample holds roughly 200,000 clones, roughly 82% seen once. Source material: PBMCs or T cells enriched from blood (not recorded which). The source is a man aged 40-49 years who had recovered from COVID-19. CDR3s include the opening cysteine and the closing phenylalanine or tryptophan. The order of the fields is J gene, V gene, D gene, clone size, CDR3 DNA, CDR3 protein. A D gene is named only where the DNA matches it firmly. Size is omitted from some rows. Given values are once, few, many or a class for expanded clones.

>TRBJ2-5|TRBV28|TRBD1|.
TGTGCCAGCAGCACCCCAGACAGGGGGAGGATGGAGACCCAGTACTTC
CASSTPDRGRMETQYF
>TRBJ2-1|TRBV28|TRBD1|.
TGTGCCAGCAGGATCGGACAGGAGAAATACAATGAGCAGTTCTTC
CASRIGQEKYNEQFF
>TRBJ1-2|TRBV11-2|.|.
TGTGCCAGCAGCTTAGGAGGGTTTGAGGGAAAGAGGATATATGGCTACACCTTC
CASSLGGFEGKRIYGYTF
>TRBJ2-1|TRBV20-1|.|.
TGCAGTGCCCTGTACAATGAGCAGTTCTTC
CSALYNEQFF
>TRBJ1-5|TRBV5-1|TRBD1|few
TGCGCCAGCAGGGCCGGGACAGGGGATCAGCCCCAGCATTTT
CASRAGTGDQPQHF
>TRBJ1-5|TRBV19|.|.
TGTGCCAGTAGTAGAGGACAGCATCAGCCCCAGCATTTT
CASSRGQHQPQHF
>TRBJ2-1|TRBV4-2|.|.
TGTGCCAGCAGCCAAGTGTCGGCAGGCCCCTACAATGAGCAGTTCTTC
CASSQVSAGPYNEQFF
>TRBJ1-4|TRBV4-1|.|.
TGCGCCAGCAGCCAAGAAAGTCGGGAAAAACTGTTTTTT
CASSQESREKLFF
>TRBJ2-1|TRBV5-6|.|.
TGTGCCAGCAGCTTGGGACTATCTGGCAATGAGCAGTTCTTC
CASSLGLSGNEQFF
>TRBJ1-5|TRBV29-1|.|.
TGCAGCGTTGAAGCGGGGGGGTCCAATCAGCCCCAGCATTTT
CSVEAGGSNQPQHF
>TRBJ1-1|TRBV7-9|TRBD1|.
TGTGCCAGCAGCCAGGGCTGGGGACAGGAAGCTTTCTTT
CASSQGWGQEAFF
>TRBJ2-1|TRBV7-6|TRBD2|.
TGTGCCAGCAGCTCCTCCGGGACTAGCGGTTACAATGAGCAGTTCTTC
CASSSSGTSGYNEQFF
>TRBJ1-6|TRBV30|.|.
TGTGCCTGGAGTGTAAACGAGAATTCACCCCTCCACTTT
CAWSVNENSPLHF
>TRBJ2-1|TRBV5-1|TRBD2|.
TGCGCCAGCAGCGCCTCCGGGACTAGCGGATACAATGAGCAGTTCTTC
CASSASGTSGYNEQFF
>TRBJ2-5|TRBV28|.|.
TGTGCCAGCAGGGGGCTCGGGGAGACCCAGTACTTC
CASRGLGETQYF
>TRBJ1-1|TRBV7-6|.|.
TGTGCCAGCAGCTTGGCAGCGGGGTTGAACACTGAAGCTTTCTTT
CASSLAAGLNTEAFF
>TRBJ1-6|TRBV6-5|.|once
TGTGCCAGCACCGAAACAGTGTATAATTCACCCCTCCACTTT
CASTETVYNSPLHF
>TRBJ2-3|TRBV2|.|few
TGTGCCAGCAGTGAATTAAGCACAGATACGCAGTATTTT
CASSELSTDTQYF
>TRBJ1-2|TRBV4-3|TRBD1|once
TGCGCCAGCAGCCAAGAAGGGCGAGGGACAGGGGATAACTATGGCTACACCTTC
CASSQEGRGTGDNYGYTF
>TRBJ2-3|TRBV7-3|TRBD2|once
TGTGCCAGCAGCTCCGGACTAGCGGGTTGGACAGATACGCAGTATTTT
CASSSGLAGWTDTQYF
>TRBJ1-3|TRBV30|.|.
TGTGCCTGGAGCCGGGGAAACACCATATATTTT
CAWSRGNTIYF
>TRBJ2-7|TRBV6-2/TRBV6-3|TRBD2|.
TGTGCCAGCAGCCGGGGACTAGCGGGTGCGCCCTACGAGCAGTACTTC
CASSRGLAGAPYEQYF
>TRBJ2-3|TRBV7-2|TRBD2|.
TGTGCCAGCAGCTTAGTGACTAGCCCGCAGTATTTT
CASSLVTSPQYF
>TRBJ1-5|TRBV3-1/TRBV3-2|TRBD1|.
TGTGCCAGCAGCCTTGGACAGGACGATGCGCCCCAGCATTTT
CASSLGQDDAPQHF
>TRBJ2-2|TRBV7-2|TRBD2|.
TGTGCCAGCAGCTTAGGCGGTGGCGGGAGAGGTGGGGAGCTGTTTTTT
CASSLGGGGRGGELFF
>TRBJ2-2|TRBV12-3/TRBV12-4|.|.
TGTGCCAGCAGTTACGGGGGAGGTGGGGAGCTGTTTTTT
CASSYGGGGELFF
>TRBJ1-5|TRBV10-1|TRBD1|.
TGCGCCAGCAGTCCGGGACAGACAAATCAGCCCCAGCATTTT
CASSPGQTNQPQHF